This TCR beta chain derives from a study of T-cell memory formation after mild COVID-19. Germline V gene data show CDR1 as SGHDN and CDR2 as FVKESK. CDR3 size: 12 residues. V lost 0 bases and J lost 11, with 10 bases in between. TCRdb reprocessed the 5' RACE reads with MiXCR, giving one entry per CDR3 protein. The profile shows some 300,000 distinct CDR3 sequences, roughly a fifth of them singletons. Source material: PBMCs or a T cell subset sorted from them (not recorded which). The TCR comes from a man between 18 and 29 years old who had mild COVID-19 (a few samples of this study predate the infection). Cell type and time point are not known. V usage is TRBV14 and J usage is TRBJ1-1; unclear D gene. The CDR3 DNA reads TGTGCCAGCAGCCAAGATTTCCAGGAGGCTTTCTTT. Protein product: CASSQDFQEAFF.